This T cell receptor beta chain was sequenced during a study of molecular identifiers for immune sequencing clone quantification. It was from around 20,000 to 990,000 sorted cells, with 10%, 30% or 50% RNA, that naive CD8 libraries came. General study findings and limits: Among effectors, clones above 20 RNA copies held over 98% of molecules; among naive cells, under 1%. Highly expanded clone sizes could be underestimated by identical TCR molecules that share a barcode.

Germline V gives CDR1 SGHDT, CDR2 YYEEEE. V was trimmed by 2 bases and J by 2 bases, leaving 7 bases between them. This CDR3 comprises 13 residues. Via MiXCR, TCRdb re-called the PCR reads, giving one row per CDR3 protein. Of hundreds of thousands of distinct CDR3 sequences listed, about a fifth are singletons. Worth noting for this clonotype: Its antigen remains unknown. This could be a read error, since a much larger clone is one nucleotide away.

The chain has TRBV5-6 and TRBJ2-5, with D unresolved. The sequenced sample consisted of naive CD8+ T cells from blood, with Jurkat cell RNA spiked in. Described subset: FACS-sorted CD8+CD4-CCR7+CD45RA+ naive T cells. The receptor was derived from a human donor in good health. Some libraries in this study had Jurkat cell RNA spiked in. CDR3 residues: CASSFRDQETQYF. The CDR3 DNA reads TGTGCCAGCAGCTTTAGAGATCAAGAGACCCAGTACTTC.